This TCR beta chain was retrieved from a study of regulatory T cells in long-lasting Graves disease. At the level of the study: Persistent cases took antithyroid drugs over 5 years and stayed TSH receptor antibody positive. General observations from the study: TCR diversity was lower in persistent Graves' patients (versus newly diagnosed ones).

This clonotype was seen at least ten times. Its antigen remains unidentified. Building of the TCR beta libraries involved iRepertoire HTBI primers and Arm-PCR of CDR3 regions. TCRdb redid the calling of the multiplex PCR reads with MiXCR, one entry per CDR3 protein. In the table there are approximately 470,000 distinct CDR3 sequences, more than 20% of which are singletons. This sample's time point: persistent/refractory GD, antithyroid drugs over 5 years with positive TRAb. From RNA extracted from PBMCs, the TCR library was made. The germline CDR1 and CDR2 sequences are MNHEY and SVGAGI. After removal of 2 bases from V and 3 bases from J, the junction contained 3 bases not matched to a gene. This CDR3 has 14 amino acids.

The origin of this receptor is a female donor with Graves disease. The sequences come from peripheral blood mononuclear cells (PBMCs), collected when the disease was refractory, from a patient treated with antithyroid drugs. The chain is built from TRBV6-5 and TRBJ2-7, with 8 bases matching TRBD2. The CDR3 region is CASSYGSGSYEQYF. The CDR3 DNA reads as TGTGCCAGCAGTTACGGCAGCGGGAGCTACGAGCAGTACTTC.